This T cell receptor (beta chain) derives from a study of monozygotic twins with inflammatory bowel disease. Overall study findings and caveats: Those with IBD had lower TCRbeta diversity (inverse Simpson) than their healthy co-twins did. Especially with disease activity, IBD patients shared fewer clonotypes with others than healthy twins did.

The germline V gene encodes CDR1 MNHEY and CDR2 SVGEGT. The CDR3 contains 15 residues. cDNA for TCRalpha and TCRbeta was amplified by nested PCRs of about 15 then approximately 9 cycles. Reanalyzing the 5' RACE reads, TCRdb keeps one entry per CDR3 protein, without DNA. This repertoire includes about 330,000 distinct CDR3 sequences. In regard to this clonotype: Antigen specificity is unknown.

The sequence was obtained from a human donor with ulcerative colitis or Crohn's disease, or a healthy co-twin of an affected twin (not recorded which). The chain has TRBV6-2 or TRBV6-3 and TRBJ2-7; the D call of TRBD1 rests on TCRdb alone, since no DNA is present to check it. Sequencing was carried out using blood. The CDR3 here is CASSSAGPGSYEQYF.